These 19 T cell receptor beta chains came from one sample sequenced in a study of blood T cells in healthy people across ages. Then a second PCR, running about 6 to 12 cycles, was carried out with a sample-barcoded 5' primer and a J-beta primer mix. TCRdb used MiXCR to reprocess the 5' RACE reads, holding one entry per CDR3 protein. The sample carries 1.5 million to 2 million distinct CDR3 sequences, approximately 50% recorded once. The sequencing sample was made of blood. The source of these receptors is a woman aged 40 to 50 in good health.

The chain recombines TRBV12-5 with TRBJ1-2; D is unresolved. The CDR3 sequence is 12 residues long. Trimming left V 10 bases short and J 4 bases short, with 13 bases between. Germline lookup yields CDR1 LGHNT and CDR2 FRNRAP. The CDR3 loop is CATSKGIYGYTF. The CDR3 DNA reads TGTGCTACCTCGAAAGGGATCTATGGCTACACCTTC.

To note about this clonotype: At one boundary the junction diverges from the germline segment, which might be a read error. V and J are TRBV27 and TRBJ1-1; tentative D call: TRBD1 (6 bases). The length of the CDR3 is 14 residues. CDR1 MNHEY and CDR2 SMNVEV come from the germline V gene (reference sequence). The DNA for the CDR3 is TGTGCCAGCAGTTTAGACAGGTTTTGGACTGAGGCTTTCTTT. Protein product: CASSLDRFWTEAFF.

This clonotype was found many times. This chain links TRBV29-1 with TRBJ2-5, with 8 nucleotides matching TRBD2. V lost 5 bases to trimming and J lost 4 bases; unmatched junction nucleotides: 9. Germline CDR1 reads SQVTM; CDR2 reads ANQGSEA. The CDR3 is 14 residues long. This CDR3 reads CSVPSPGRGETQYF. The CDR3 DNA reads as TGCAGCGTTCCTTCTCCCGGGAGGGGAGAGACCCAGTACTTC.

A word on this clonotype: The junction shows a germline mismatch at one end, possibly a read error. This chain joins TRBV4-2 and TRBJ2-3; 7 positions agree with TRBD1. CDR1 is LGHNA and CDR2 is YNFKEQ in the germline V gene. The CDR3 consists of 16 residues. DNA of the CDR3: TGTGCCGGCAGTCTTCATAACACAGGGGTACGAGATACGCAGTATTTT. Amino acids: CAGSLHNTGVRDTQYF.

This clonotype was seen a single time. The chain combines TRBV12-5 with TRBJ2-6; 10 nucleotides match TRBD1. The J segment lost 4 bases and the V segment lost 4 bases, leaving 4 bases of the junction unmatched. Germline V CDR1 and CDR2: LGHNT, FRNRAP. The CDR3 sequence is 16 residues long. The CDR3 loop reads CASGSGQGSGANVLTF. CDR3 sequence (DNA): TGTGCTAGTGGTTCGGGACAGGGGTCGGGGGCCAACGTCCTGACTTTC.

The chain employs TRBV12-3 or TRBV12-4 and TRBJ2-3; 7 nucleotides line up with TRBD2. This CDR3 has 15 amino acids. V lost 5 bases to trimming and J lost 0 bases; unmatched junction nucleotides: 5. The CDR3 loop reads CASSRAGSSTDTQYF. CDR3 DNA: TGTGCCAGCAGTCGAGCGGGGTCTAGCACAGATACGCAGTATTTT.

The CDR3 loop is CSASRVAPGDGYTF. CDR3 bases: TGCAGTGCTAGCAGGGTGGCACCGGGGGATGGCTACACCTTC. The chain carries TRBV20-1 and TRBJ1-2, with D perhaps TRBD1 (5 bases). The germline CDR1 and CDR2 sequences are DFQATT and SNEGSKA (reference sequence). The V end was cut by 3 bases, the J end by 6 bases, with 17 bases between. This CDR3 contains 14 residues.

The chain links TRBV25-1 to TRBJ2-5; D possibly corresponds to TRBD1 (6 bases). The CDR3 loop spans 12 amino acids. Germline lookup yields CDR1 MGHDK and CDR2 SYGVNS. V was trimmed by 7 bases and J by 5 bases, leaving 11 bases between them. CDR3 nucleotides: TGTGCCAGCAACAGACAGGCCGAGACCCAGTACTTC. Its translation is CASNRQAETQYF.

The chain carries TRBV18 and TRBJ2-2; no clear D gene. V was trimmed by 2 bases and J by 2 bases, leaving 12 bases between them. Germline V gene sequence: CDR1 KGHSH, CDR2 LQKENI. The CDR3 is made up of 16 amino acids. The CDR3: CASSPFRPSNTGELFF. CDR3 sequence (DNA): TGTGCCAGCTCACCATTTCGCCCCAGCAACACCGGGGAGCTGTTTTTT. The entire variable domain, with the rest obtained from reference TRBV18 and TRBJ2-2, is as follows: NAGVMQNPRHLVRRRGQEARLRCSPMKGHSHVYWYRQLPEEGLKFMVYLQKENIIDESGMPKERFSAEFPKEGPSILRIQQVVRGDSAAYFCASSPFRPSNTGELFFGEGSRLTVL.

This chain connects TRBV11-3 to TRBJ2-2; 8 bases line up with TRBD1. This CDR3 is 14 amino acids long. Germline V gene data show CDR1 as SGHNT and CDR2 as YENEEA. V lost 6 bases, J lost 4 bases, and 4 bases stayed unmatched. CDR3 sequence: CASSLDRATGELFF. CDR3 in DNA: TGTGCCAGCAGTTTGGACAGGGCCACCGGGGAGCTGTTTTTT.

The chain recombines TRBV6-1 with TRBJ2-1; tentative D call: TRBD1 (5 bases). Germline values: CDR1 MNHNS, CDR2 SASEGT. With 4 bases removed from V and 6 bases from J, the gap between germline ends came to 10 bases. The CDR3 covers 13 residues. DNA for the CDR3: TGTGCCAGCAGTGCCTTCAGGGTCAATGAGCAGTTCTTC. Its protein is CASSAFRVNEQFF.

This chain connects TRBV13 to TRBJ2-3, with TRBD2 matching 16 bases. The CDR3 runs to 17 residues. The V gene end was trimmed by 5 bases and the J gene end by 5 bases; junction bases not matched to a gene: 7. Germline V gene data show CDR1 as PRHDT and CDR2 as FYEKMQ (reference sequence). CDR3 loop: CASSPGTSGGAEDTQYF. CDR3 sequence (DNA): TGTGCCAGCAGCCCCGGGACTAGCGGGGGGGCCGAAGATACGCAGTATTTT.

V and J are TRBV6-2 or TRBV6-3 and TRBJ2-7; TRBD1 or TRBD2 may be the D gene (5 bases each). The V end lost 6 bases, the J end lost 6 bases, and 12 bases lay between the germline ends. This CDR3 contains 12 residues. Germline-derived CDR1 and CDR2 are MNHEY and SVGEGT. Here the CDR3 reads CASRAGTLEQYF. CDR3 nucleotide sequence: TGTGCCAGCAGGGCCGGGACCCTCGAGCAGTACTTC.

In this sample, this clonotype turned up a few times. The CDR3 region has the DNA TGTGCCACCAGCAGCAGGGGGCGTGGCTACACCTTC. It encodes CATSSRGRGYTF. The chain has TRBV15 and TRBJ1-2; 8 bases line up with TRBD1. The CDR3 length is 12 residues. CDR1 is LNHNV, CDR2 YYDKDF, per germline (reference sequence). Trimming at V came to 3 bases and at J to 7 bases, leaving 1 base not matched to a gene.

This clonotype has a handful of counts. The V and J genes are TRBV10-3 and TRBJ2-1; D is unclear. The germline V gene has CDR1 ENHRY and CDR2 SYGVKD. The CDR3 runs to 12 residues. V lost 2 bases and J 7 bases, leaving 6 bases between the germline ends. CDR3 sequence: CAISEAENEQFF. CDR3 sequence (DNA): TGTGCCATCAGTGAGGCCGAAAATGAGCAGTTCTTC.

V usage is TRBV5-1 and J usage is TRBJ1-5; TRBD1 might be the D (6 bases). The V and J ends lost 4 bases and 4 bases respectively, with 15 bases between them. From germline, CDR1 is SGHRS and CDR2 YFSETQ. The CDR3 extends over 15 amino acids. The CDR3 loop reads CASSPGHQANQPQHF. The CDR3 region has the DNA TGCGCCAGCAGCCCGGGACATCAGGCTAATCAGCCCCAGCATTTT.

This rearrangement joins TRBV27 to TRBJ2-7, with no clear D. The germline V gene has CDR1 MNHEY and CDR2 SMNVEV (reference sequence). V lost 5 bases, J lost 3 bases, and 14 bases lay in between. CDR3 length: 14 amino acids. CDR3 sequence: CASSVRPSNYEQYF. The CDR3 nucleotides are TGTGCCAGCAGTGTACGACCGTCTAACTACGAGCAGTACTTC.

V gene TRBV27 combines with J gene TRBJ2-3; D is perhaps TRBD2 (6 bases). Germline CDR1 is MNHEY and CDR2 is SMNVEV (reference sequence). Between the trimmed V and J ends, which lost 7 bases and 9 bases, there was a span of 20 bases. This CDR3 region has 14 residues. The CDR3: CASTTFPLAQTQYF. The CDR3 coding sequence is TGTGCCAGCACCACCTTCCCGCTAGCGCAGACGCAGTATTTT.

This clonotype came up a few times. The rearrangement uses TRBV25-1 and TRBJ2-5; D might be TRBD2 (6 bases). The CDR3 length is 16 residues. Germline CDR1 is MGHDK and CDR2 is SYGVNS. V lost 6 bases and J lost 2, with 19 bases in between. CDR3 DNA sequence: TGTGCCAGCAGCGCCGCAGCGGGTGTCTCACAAGAGACCCAGTACTTC. This translates into CASSAAAGVSQETQYF.